A single sample gave rise to the 25 T cell receptor beta chains below, sequenced in a study of T-cell memory formation after mild COVID-19. TCRdb used MiXCR to reprocess the 5' RACE reads, holding one entry per CDR3 protein. The sample lists about 57,000 distinct CDR3 sequences, 12% occurring once. Sequenced material: PBMCs or a T cell subset sorted from them (not recorded which). These receptors were collected from a young man who had mild COVID-19 (a few samples of this study predate the infection). Cell type and time point are not known.

This clonotype was recorded at least ten times. The chain is built from TRBV7-6 and TRBJ2-2, with TRBD2 identical over 10 bases. Germline assignment: CDR1 SGHVS and CDR2 FNYEAQ. There are 16 residues in the CDR3. V was pared by 1 base and J by 4 bases, with 3 bases of the junction left unmatched. The CDR3 loop reads CASSLGPSGGTGELFF. The CDR3 DNA reads TGTGCCAGCAGCTTAGGGCCTAGCGGGGGCACCGGGGAGCTGTTTTTT.

V is TRBV6-2 or TRBV6-3 and J is TRBJ2-2; 8 positions match TRBD1. CDR1 and CDR2 (germline): MNHEY, SVGEGT. The CDR3 totals 14 residues. The J segment lost 1 base and the V segment lost 6 bases, leaving 1 base of the junction unmatched. CDR3 protein: CASRTGVNTGELFF. The CDR3 nucleotides read TGTGCCAGCAGGACAGGGGTGAACACCGGGGAGCTGTTTTTT.

Many counts were recorded for this clonotype. The rearrangement uses TRBV20-1 and TRBJ2-3; 9 bases are shared with TRBD2. V shed 6 bases, J shed 0 bases, and the junction held 7 bases outside the gene matches. The CDR3 runs 15 residues. From germline, CDR1 is DFQATT and CDR2 SNEGSKA (reference sequence). The chain's CDR3 is CSAPTTSGSTDTQYF. Here the CDR3 DNA reads TGCAGTGCCCCGACTACTAGCGGGAGCACAGATACGCAGTATTTT.

The sample holds a few counts of this clonotype. In nucleotides, the CDR3 is TGCGCCAGCAGCAGCGGTCCAGACTCACCCCTCCACTTT. Translated, it gives CASSSGPDSPLHF. V gene TRBV4-1 combines with J gene TRBJ1-6, with no clear D. V lost 5 bases and J 10 bases, leaving 12 bases between the germline ends. The germline CDR1 and CDR2 sequences are MGHRA and YSYEKL. CDR3 length: 13 residues.

This clonotype was picked up a small number of times. The chain has TRBV7-3 and TRBJ2-5; 10 nucleotides agree with TRBD1. This CDR3 region has 16 residues. J gave up 5 bases and V 0 bases, and 6 bases lay outside the gene matches. Looked up from germline, CDR1 is SGHTA and CDR2 is FQGTGA. CDR3 sequence (DNA): TGTGCCAGCAGCTTAACCGGACAGGGGGGGAAGGAGACCCAGTACTTC. Translating gives CASSLTGQGGKETQYF.

This clonotype is a singleton in its sample. One base away lies a much larger clone, so this may be a sequencing read error. V and J are TRBV4-2 and TRBJ2-1; D remains ambiguous. CDR3 size: 13 residues. Germline CDR1 LGHNA, CDR2 YNFKEQ. CDR3 region: CARSQAKYNEQFF. CDR3 coding DNA: TGTGCCAGAAGCCAAGCAAAGTACAATGAGCAGTTCTTC.

There are a few counts of this clonotype. J is TRBJ2-1 and V is TRBV20-1, with D possibly being TRBD1 (6 bases). Germline V gives CDR1 DFQATT, CDR2 SNEGSKA (reference sequence). V lost 7 bases, J lost 4 bases, and 17 bases lay in between. This CDR3 is 14 amino acids long. Here the CDR3 reads CSGSSQGQYNEQFF. The DNA of the CDR3 is TGCAGTGGCTCATCCCAGGGGCAATACAATGAGCAGTTCTTC.

The table lists this clonotype with a few counts. The chain is built from TRBV6-6 and TRBJ2-3; 16 bases are a match to TRBD2. Losses at the gene ends were 5 bases for V and 2 bases for J; bases not matched to a gene: 13. CDR3 length: 20 amino acids. Germline values: CDR1 MNHNY, CDR2 SVGAGI (reference sequence). The DNA for the CDR3 is TGTGCCAGCAGTAGAACCCCAGGGACTAGCGGGGGGGGAAACACAGATACGCAGTATTTT. As protein: CASSRTPGTSGGGNTDTQYF.

Remarks on this clonotype: The junction does not match germline at one end; this may be a read error. The CDR3 DNA follows: TGCAGTGCTAGAGAGGTGGGGCAGGGGGTCCAGGTCTTC. Translation gives CSAREVGQGVQVF. The chain has TRBV20-1 and TRBJ2-1; 7 positions match TRBD1. CDR3 length: 13 residues. Per germline, CDR1 DFQATT and CDR2 SNEGSKA (reference sequence).

This clonotype was detected many times. The CDR3 DNA reads as TGTGCCAGCAGTGAAGAAAGAATGCGATTCGACGAGCAGTACGTC. Amino acid sequence: CASSEERMRFDEQYV. The chain joins TRBV2 to TRBJ2-7; unclear D gene. Germline V gene lookup returns CDR1 SNHLY and CDR2 FYNNEI. With 1 base removed from V and 5 bases from J, the gap between germline ends came to 15 bases. This CDR3 region has 15 residues.

The CDR3 nucleotides read TGTGCCAGCAGCCTCGGAGCCCGGACAGAGATCAACACTGAAGCTTTCTTT. This sequence encodes CASSLGARTEINTEAFF. This chain connects TRBV11-2 to TRBJ1-1; D is perhaps TRBD1 (6 bases). The CDR3 covers 17 residues. Germline CDR1 reads SGHAT; CDR2 reads FQNNGV. Between the trimmed V and J ends, which lost 5 bases and 2 bases, there was a span of 21 bases.

This clonotype was seen more than once but under ten times. This chain connects TRBV25-1 to TRBJ2-1, with 11 bases identical to TRBD2. Germline loops: CDR1 MGHDK, CDR2 SYGVNS. This CDR3 is built from 13 residues. The V and J ends lost 8 bases and 8 bases, in that order; junction bases with no gene match: 5. The CDR3 sequence is CASGLAGGDEQFF. The DNA of the CDR3 is TGTGCCAGCGGACTAGCGGGTGGGGATGAGCAGTTCTTC.

This clonotype was recorded at least ten times. The chain employs TRBV7-9 and TRBJ1-5, with D perhaps matching TRBD1 (5 bases). The CDR3 is 18 amino acids. Germline V gene sequence: CDR1 SEHNR, CDR2 FQNEAQ (reference sequence). V gave up 1 base and J gave up 1 base, with 17 bases separating them. CDR3: CASSLVQSGTGSNQPQHF. The CDR3 region has the DNA TGTGCCAGCAGCTTAGTTCAATCGGGGACGGGGAGCAATCAGCCCCAGCATTTT.

This clonotype was counted at least ten times. The V call is TRBV12-3 or TRBV12-4, the J call TRBJ2-2; D is uncertain. This CDR3 has 14 amino acids. Trimming removed 5 bases from V and 1 base from J, with 8 bases in between. The CDR3 DNA sequence: TGTGCCAGCAGTCGCCAGCGGAACACCGGGGAGCTGTTTTTT. As protein: CASSRQRNTGELFF.

This clonotype came up many times. This sequence joins TRBV12-3 or TRBV12-4 and TRBJ2-2; possibly TRBD2 for D (5 bases). The CDR3 runs to 17 residues. The V end lost 2 bases, the J end lost 2 bases, and 15 bases lay between the germline ends. The CDR3 DNA follows: TGTGCCAGCAGTTTACATCCCACCGGACTTAACACCGGGGAGCTGTTTTTT. Its protein is CASSLHPTGLNTGELFF.

This chain uses TRBV10-3 with TRBJ2-1; TRBD2 matches at 11 bases. Germline V gene lookup returns CDR1 ENHRY and CDR2 SYGVKD. The CDR3 contains 14 residues. V dropped 6 bases and J dropped 5; count of bases not matched to a gene: 3. CDR3 in amino acids: CAISPGLADNEQFF. The CDR3 region has the DNA TGTGCCATCAGCCCGGGACTAGCGGACAATGAGCAGTTCTTC.

The chain has TRBV7-6 and TRBJ2-3, with 10 bases identical to TRBD2. The germline CDR1 and CDR2 sequences are SGHVS and FNYEAQ. The CDR3 is 15 amino acids. The trim removed 5 bases at V and 3 bases at J, leaving 5 bases unmatched. The CDR3 nucleotides are TGTGCCAGCAGCCCACTAGCGGGAAGAACAGATACGCAGTATTTT. Translation: CASSPLAGRTDTQYF.

The rearrangement links TRBV19 to TRBJ1-5; D is undetermined. In germline, CDR1 is LNHDA, CDR2 SQIVND (reference sequence). The CDR3 has 13 amino acids. Trimming removed 3 bases from V and 7 bases from J, with 10 bases in between. The CDR3 loop reads CASSIVERQPQHF. Here the CDR3 DNA reads TGTGCCAGTAGTATTGTTGAGCGCCAGCCCCAGCATTTT.

This clonotype has just a few counts. The rearrangement joins TRBV27 to TRBJ1-6; no reliable D call. Germline V gives CDR1 MNHEY, CDR2 SMNVEV (reference sequence). The V end lost 2 bases, the J end lost 1 base, and 12 bases lay between the germline ends. The CDR3 is made up of 17 amino acids. This chain's CDR3 is CASSLGILGSYNSPLHF. CDR3 DNA: TGTGCCAGCAGTTTAGGGATCCTAGGGTCCTATAATTCACCCCTCCACTTT.

This clonotype was detected many times. J is TRBJ2-3 and V is TRBV4-2, with unresolved D. Germline V gives CDR1 LGHNA, CDR2 YNFKEQ. There are 12 residues in the CDR3. Trimming left V 0 bases short and J 8 bases short, with 6 bases between. In nucleotides, the CDR3 is TGTGCCAGCAGCCAAGATAGGGCTACGCAGTATTTT. Protein sequence: CASSQDRATQYF.

The chain employs TRBV6-2 or TRBV6-3 and TRBJ2-2; D remains unclear. There are 13 residues in the CDR3. CDR1 and CDR2 from the germline V gene are MNHEY and SVGEGT. V was clipped by 6 bases and J by 4 bases, with 9 bases between them. The CDR3 sequence: CASRLSFTGELFF. CDR3 coding DNA: TGTGCCAGCAGGTTGAGTTTCACCGGGGAGCTGTTTTTT.

This clonotype has more than one count but fewer than ten. The chain combines TRBV11-2 with TRBJ1-2; D not certain. Germline lookup yields CDR1 SGHAT and CDR2 FQNNGV. The length of the CDR3 is 16 residues. V was cut by 7 bases and J by 2 bases, with 20 bases left in between. CDR3 in amino acids: CASTRIGALPNYGYTF. CDR3 in DNA: TGTGCCAGCACGCGAATTGGAGCGCTGCCGAACTATGGCTACACCTTC.

Only a few counts were recorded for this clonotype. The chain carries TRBV7-2 and TRBJ2-3; 10 nucleotides align to TRBD2. V lost 2 bases to trimming and J lost 6 bases; unmatched junction nucleotides: 2. This CDR3 region has 14 residues. Per germline, CDR1 SGHTA and CDR2 FQGNSA. The CDR3 DNA follows: TGTGCCAGCAGCTTAAATAGCGGGGGGGATACGCAGTATTTT. Residues: CASSLNSGGDTQYF.

The sample holds many counts of this clonotype. CDR3 nucleotides: TGTGCCAGCAGCTCCTCAGTTAGGGCAGATACGCAGTATTTT. It specifies CASSSSVRADTQYF. This sequence joins TRBV7-2 and TRBJ2-3; no definite D call. The germline V gene encodes CDR1 SGHTA and CDR2 FQGNSA. The CDR3 is 14 amino acids. Deletions cut 4 bases from V and 4 bases from J, with 12 bases between. The full variable domain, in which reference TRBV7-2 and TRBJ2-3 provide the parts outside the CDR3, is GAGVSQSPSNKVTEKGKDVELRCDPISGHTALYWYRQSLGQGLEFLIYFQGNSAPDKSGLPSDRFSAERTGGSVSTLTIQRTQQEDSAVYLCASSSSVRADTQYFGPGTRLTVL.

V usage is TRBV5-6 and J usage is TRBJ2-3; D is possibly TRBD2 (6 bases). Trimming cost V 0 bases and J 7 bases, with 15 bases left between them. This CDR3 is built from 15 residues. Germline V gene sequence: CDR1 SGHDT, CDR2 YYEEEE. This CDR3 reads CASSLVPNGGNTQYF. In nucleotides, the CDR3 is TGTGCCAGCAGCTTGGTCCCAAACGGGGGAAATACGCAGTATTTT.